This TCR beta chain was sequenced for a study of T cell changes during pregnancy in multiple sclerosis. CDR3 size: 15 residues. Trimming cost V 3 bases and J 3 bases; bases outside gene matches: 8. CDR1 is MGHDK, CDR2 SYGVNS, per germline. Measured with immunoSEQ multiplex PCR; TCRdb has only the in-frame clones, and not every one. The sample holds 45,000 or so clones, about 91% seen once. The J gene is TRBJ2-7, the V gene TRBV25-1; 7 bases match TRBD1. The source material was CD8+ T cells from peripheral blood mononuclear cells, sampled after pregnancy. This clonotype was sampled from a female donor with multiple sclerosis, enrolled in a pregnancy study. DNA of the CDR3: TGTGCCAGCAGTGATTTTGGACAGGTAGTCTACGAGCAGTACTTC. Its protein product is CASSDFGQVVYEQYF.